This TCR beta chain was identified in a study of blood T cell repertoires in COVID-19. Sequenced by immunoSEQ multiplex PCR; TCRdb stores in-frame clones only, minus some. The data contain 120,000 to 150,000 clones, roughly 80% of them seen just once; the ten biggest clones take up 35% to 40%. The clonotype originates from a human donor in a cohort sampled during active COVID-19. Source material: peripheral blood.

The CDR3 coding sequence is TGTGCCAGCAGTGAAGCGGGCCCGGGGGGGACTGAAGCTTTCTTT. Its translation is CASSEAGPGGTEAFF. The chain combines TRBV6-1 with TRBJ1-1; tentative D call: TRBD1 (5 bases). V shed 0 bases and J shed 5 bases, with 13 bases lying between them. CDR3 length: 15 residues. CDR1 is MNHNS and CDR2 is SASEGT in the germline V gene.